The clone carrying this TCR beta chain was counted ten times or more. This CDR3 comprises 15 residues. Germline values: CDR1 SGHRS, CDR2 YFSETQ. The V and J ends lost 1 base and 4 bases, in that order; junction bases with no gene match: 4. The entry originates in a study of molecular identifiers for immune sequencing clone quantification. One entry per CDR3 protein, called by TCRdb with MiXCR from the PCR reads. The table lists about 320,000 distinct CDR3 sequences, roughly a fifth of them singletons. The V call is TRBV5-1, the J call TRBJ2-3, with TRBD2 identical over 9 bases. Sample: naive CD8+ T cells from blood, with Jurkat cell RNA spiked in. Subset meaning: FACS-sorted CD8+CD4-CCR7+CD45RA+ naive T cells. The receptor's source is a human donor in good health. Some libraries in this study had Jurkat cell RNA spiked in. CDR3 nucleotide sequence: TGCGCCAGCAGCTTGCAATTAGCGGGGGCAGATACGCAGTATTTT. Residues: CASSLQLAGADTQYF.